Listed below are T cell receptor beta chains from one sample, sequenced in a study of blood T cell repertoires in COVID-19. Profiling relied on immunoSEQ multiplex PCR, and the TCRdb table lists in-frame clones only, not all of them. The table has some 260,000 clones, approximately 86% seen once; the top ten hold around 0.8%. Sequences were obtained from peripheral blood. These receptors all stem from a woman in her thirties with acute or convalescent COVID-19. Each CDR3 is given with its conserved first and last residue. Fields, in order: clone size, J gene, V gene, D gene, CDR3 length, CDR3 DNA, CDR3 protein. A D gene is named only where the DNA matches it firmly. Size values are once, few and many counts, or a class for expanded clones, and some rows have none.

>-|TRBJ2-7|TRBV19|-|14
TGTGCCAGTACCCCCTCTCTAAGCTCCTACGAGCAGTACTTC
CASTPSLSSYEQYF
>-|TRBJ1-5|TRBV24-1|-|16
TGTGCCACCAGTGATTCCGCAAACAGGGTGGGACAGCCCCAGCATTTT
CATSDSANRVGQPQHF
>-|TRBJ1-2|TRBV7-6|-|16
TGTGCCAGCAGCCCAGTGAGGGCGGGGCAAGACTATGGCTACACCTTC
CASSPVRAGQDYGYTF
>-|TRBJ2-5|TRBV4-2|TRBD2|17
TGTGCCAGCAGCCAAGAATTGGGCGGGAGCCCCCTGGGGACCCAGTACTTC
CASSQELGGSPLGTQYF
>-|TRBJ2-7|TRBV5-6|TRBD2|17
TGTGCCAGCAGCTCCCGCCCCCTAGCGGGACGAGCCTACGAGCAGTACTTC
CASSSRPLAGRAYEQYF
>few|TRBJ2-7|TRBV7-9|-|14
TGTGCCAGCAGCCCAATATCGGACAGCTACGAGCAGTACTTC
CASSPISDSYEQYF
>-|TRBJ2-3|TRBV2|TRBD2|18
TGTGCCAGCACCAGACCCAAATCTAGCGGGAGGTCCACAGATACGCAGTATTTT
CASTRPKSSGRSTDTQYF
>-|TRBJ2-5|TRBV5-1|TRBD2|17
TGCGCCAGCAGCTTCGGACTAGCGGGAGGGCCGGTGGAGACCCAGTACTTC
CASSFGLAGGPVETQYF
>-|TRBJ2-5|TRBV30|TRBD2|15
TGTGCCTGGAGGGCCGGGACTAGCGGGCAAGAGACCCAGTACTTC
CAWRAGTSGQETQYF
>-|TRBJ2-1|TRBV5-5|TRBD1|15
TGTGCCAGCAGCGGCCTCGGACAGGGGGTCAATGAGCAGTTCTTC
CASSGLGQGVNEQFF
>-|TRBJ1-2|TRBV5-4|-|17
TGTGCCAGCAGCTTGGGGGCTTCCGGCGACAGGAACTATGGCTACACCTTC
CASSLGASGDRNYGYTF
>-|TRBJ2-7|TRBV6-5|TRBD1|14
TGTGCCAGCAGCCTGGACAGGGGGTTCAAAGAGCAGTACTTC
CASSLDRGFKEQYF
>-|TRBJ2-5|TRBV24-1|-|12
TGTGCCACCAGTGATTTGCTGGAGACCCAGTACTTC
CATSDLLETQYF
>-|TRBJ2-3|TRBV19|-|24
TGTGCCAGTAGTGCTAATAGGAGATCTGGAGGAGTTGGTACCATACGGCCTTTCACAGATACGCAGTATTTT
CASSANRRSGGVGTIRPFTDTQYF
>-|TRBJ2-5|TRBV27|-|14
TGTGCCAGCAGTTTCCAGCGCCTTGGAGAGACCCAGTACTTC
CASSFQRLGETQYF
>-|TRBJ2-7|TRBV27|-|13
TGTGCCAGCAGTTTTGACAGGAGTAGGGAGCAGTACTTC
CASSFDRSREQYF
>once|TRBJ2-3|TRBV6-6|TRBD2|16
TGTGCCAGCAGTTACCAGGGACTAGCGGGAACAGATACGCAGTATTTT
CASSYQGLAGTDTQYF
>once|TRBJ2-5|TRBV6-4|TRBD1|15
TGTGCCAGCAGAATCCGGGACAGGGGGCTACAGACCCAGTACTTC
CASRIRDRGLQTQYF
>-|TRBJ2-1|TRBV13|TRBD1|14
TGTGCCAGCAGCTTCGACAGGGATTTGGATGAGCAGTTCTTC
CASSFDRDLDEQFF
>-|TRBJ1-6|TRBV18|TRBD1|13
TGTGCCAGCTCGGGACAGGATAATTCACCCCTCCACTTT
CASSGQDNSPLHF
>-|TRBJ2-5|TRBV25-1|-|14
TGTGCCAGCAGTGGCTTTCAGGGGTCAGAGACCCAGTACTTC
CASSGFQGSETQYF
>-|TRBJ2-7|TRBV5-5|-|12
TGTGCCAGCAGCCGGCTGGGGAGAGAGCAGTACTTC
CASSRLGREQYF
>-|TRBJ2-7|TRBV5-1|-|11
TGCGCCAGCAGCTCAACCTACGAGCAGTACTTC
CASSSTYEQYF
>-|TRBJ2-3|TRBV5-1|-|14
TGCGCCAGCAGTCCAGGGGCCGCGGGAGATACGCAGTATTTT
CASSPGAAGDTQYF
>-|TRBJ2-2|TRBV5-1|-|11
TGCGCCAGCGGGCTCCCTGGGGAGCTGTTTTTT
CASGLPGELFF
>-|TRBJ1-5|TRBV7-2|-|15
TGTGCCAGCAGCCCCGACGTAGCGAGCAATCAGCCCCAGCATTTT
CASSPDVASNQPQHF
>-|TRBJ2-4|TRBV7-2|TRBD2|15
TGTGCCAGCAGCTTAGATCTCGCGGGAGGGAGCATTCAGTACTTC
CASSLDLAGGSIQYF
>-|TRBJ2-5|TRBV6-2/TRBV6-3|TRBD2|16
TGTGCCAGCAGTCCCATAGCGGGAGGGCCAGATGAGACCCAGTACTTC
CASSPIAGGPDETQYF
>many|TRBJ1-1|TRBV19|-|15
TGTGCCAGTAGTGCTGAGGACAGTCTGTACACTGAAGCTTTCTTT
CASSAEDSLYTEAFF
>-|TRBJ1-4|TRBV5-1|-|18
TGCGCCAGCAGCTTGGGAATACAGGTTCCCGTGACTAATGAAAAACTGTTTTTT
CASSLGIQVPVTNEKLFF
>few|TRBJ2-3|TRBV5-1|-|14
TGCGCCAGCAGAGTGGCGGGATACACAGATACGCAGTATTTT
CASRVAGYTDTQYF
>-|TRBJ2-1|TRBV4-1|TRBD2|18
TGCGCCAGCAGCCAGGGACTAGCGGGAGCTGGGTCCTACAATGAGCAGTTCTTC
CASSQGLAGAGSYNEQFF
>-|TRBJ2-1|TRBV3-1/TRBV3-2|TRBD2|16
TGTGCCAGCAGCCAAGTCAGCGGGAGTGGCAACAATGAGCAGTTCTTC
CASSQVSGSGNNEQFF
>-|TRBJ2-1|TRBV24-1|TRBD2|17
TGTGCCACCAGTGGTGGGACTAGCGGGAGGTCCCACAATGAGCAGTTCTTC
CATSGGTSGRSHNEQFF
>-|TRBJ2-1|TRBV3-1/TRBV3-2|TRBD2|14
TGTGCCAGCAGCCTTCGCGGACTAGTCGGTGAGCAGTTCTTC
CASSLRGLVGEQFF
>-|TRBJ1-1|TRBV4-1|TRBD1|15
TGCGCCAGCAGCCACAACCCGGGACAGGGGATTGAAGCTTTCTTT
CASSHNPGQGIEAFF
>-|TRBJ1-2|TRBV29-1|-|14
TGCAGCGTACCCTCGGGCAGGGGCAACTATGGCTACACCTTC
CSVPSGRGNYGYTF
>-|TRBJ2-7|TRBV19|-|16
TGTGCCAGTAGTATGGGGACGGGGGGCCCGAGTGTGGAGCAGTACTTC
CASSMGTGGPSVEQYF
>-|TRBJ2-1|TRBV10-3|TRBD2|13
TGTGCCTCCCAACTAGCGGGAGCCAATGAGCAGTTCTTC
CASQLAGANEQFF
>-|TRBJ1-5|TRBV6-1|TRBD1|16
TGTGCCAGCAGTGGTACCGGGACAGGGATGGGTCAGCCCCAGCATTTT
CASSGTGTGMGQPQHF
>-|TRBJ2-1|TRBV10-3|-|15
TGTGCCGTTTCTAGCGCGCGAAGCTCCTACAATGAGCAGTTCTTC
CAVSSARSSYNEQFF
>-|TRBJ1-2|TRBV29-1|TRBD1|13
TGCAGCGGCCTACCTCACAGGGGCGGTGGCTACACCTTC
CSGLPHRGGGYTF
>-|TRBJ2-3|TRBV29-1|-|14
TGCAGCGTTGTCAGGGGGGCTAGCACAGATACGCAGTATTTT
CSVVRGASTDTQYF
>-|TRBJ2-7|TRBV3-1/TRBV3-2|TRBD2|15
TGTGCCAGCAGCCAAGGGCGGGGGGCAGGCTACGAGCAGTACTTC
CASSQGRGAGYEQYF
>-|TRBJ1-2|TRBV6-5|-|11
TGTGCCAGCTCGGGGGGCTTGGGCTACACCTTC
CASSGGLGYTF
>-|TRBJ2-7|TRBV6-5|-|13
TGTGCCAGCAGTTACTCGTCCGCCTACGAGCAGTACTTC
CASSYSSAYEQYF
>once|TRBJ1-1|TRBV7-9|-|14
TGTGCCAGCAGCTTAGTTGGGGAGGGAACTGAAGCTTTCTTT
CASSLVGEGTEAFF
>-|TRBJ1-2|TRBV5-1|TRBD1|14
TGCGCCAGCAGTCCTGACAGGGGGCGGGATGGCTACACCTTC
CASSPDRGRDGYTF
>-|TRBJ2-3|TRBV4-2|-|16
TGTGCCAGCAGCCATGATGAGACAGTCCGCACAGATACGCAGTATTTT
CASSHDETVRTDTQYF
>-|TRBJ1-1|TRBV5-6|TRBD1|15
TGTGCCAGCAGCTTATGGGACAGGGGAGGCACTGAAGCTTTCTTT
CASSLWDRGGTEAFF
>-|TRBJ1-3|TRBV15|TRBD1|15
TGTGCCACCAGCAGAGGCACGGACAGGGGAAACACCATATATTTT
CATSRGTDRGNTIYF
>-|TRBJ1-1|TRBV10-3|-|12
TGTGCCATCCGCCCAGATGACACTGAAGCTTTCTTT
CAIRPDDTEAFF
>-|TRBJ2-3|TRBV29-1|TRBD1|14
TGCAGCGTTAAGACAGGACAGGGCACAGATACGCAGTATTTT
CSVKTGQGTDTQYF